The next 20 T cell receptor beta chains were all read from a single sample in a study of post-analysis software for immune sequencing data. These receptors have no known antigen. The TCR beta cDNA libraries carried unique molecular identifiers. TCRdb used MiXCR to reprocess the PCR reads, holding one entry per CDR3 protein. The sample holds under 900,000 distinct CDR3 sequences, about 53% seen once. Broader study findings: Patients had higher frequencies than controls of five TRBV segments, including TRBV5-6, TRBV5-1 and TRBV20-1.

The sample was blood. All receptors come from a girl aged 10 to 17 with multiple sclerosis.

There are a few counts of this clonotype. V usage is TRBV15 and J usage is TRBJ2-1, with D tentatively TRBD2 (7 bases). The CDR3 runs 16 residues. In germline, CDR1 is LNHNV, CDR2 YYDKDF (reference sequence). V was trimmed by 0 bases and J by 8 bases, leaving 17 bases between them. The CDR3, as DNA: TGTGCCACCAGCAGAGATTCGGGCACAGGGAGGGATGAGCAGTTCTTC. Residues: CATSRDSGTGRDEQFF.

This clonotype has just a few counts. The chain is built from TRBV6-6 and TRBJ2-5; TRBD1 or TRBD2 may be the D gene (6 bases each). The germline CDR1 and CDR2 sequences are MNHNY and SVGAGI (reference sequence). Trimming stripped 1 base from V and 4 bases from J, with 16 bases between. This CDR3 has 16 residues. CDR3 sequence: CASSYLNRVGGETQYF. The CDR3 DNA follows: TGTGCCAGCAGTTACTTGAACAGGGTCGGGGGAGAGACCCAGTACTTC.

This clonotype was counted a few times. The chain links TRBV12-5 to TRBJ2-7; D is ambiguous. Deletions cut 6 bases from V and 5 bases from J, with 20 bases between. Per germline, CDR1 LGHNT and CDR2 FRNRAP. This CDR3 is built from 15 residues. The CDR3 nucleotides read TGTGCTAGTGGCCCGGGCCACCTGTTACCCAACGAGCAGTACTTC. It specifies CASGPGHLLPNEQYF.

This sequence joins TRBV20-1 and TRBJ2-5; possible D gene TRBD2, 6 bases. The CDR3 is 13 residues long. Germline-derived CDR1 and CDR2 are DFQATT and SNEGSKA (reference sequence). Trimming removed 5 bases at V and 1 base at J, with 11 bases between. This CDR3 is CSAVTSSQETQYF. Written as DNA, the CDR3 is TGCAGTGCTGTCACTAGCTCCCAAGAGACCCAGTACTTC.

V and J are TRBV18 and TRBJ1-5; 7 positions agree with TRBD1. The CDR3 contains 14 residues. V shed 2 bases and J 5 bases; nucleotides not matched to a gene: 3. Germline lookup yields CDR1 KGHSH and CDR2 LQKENI. CDR3 residues: CASSPTGADQPQHF. As DNA, the CDR3 is TGTGCCAGCTCACCAACAGGGGCCGATCAGCCCCAGCATTTT.

This clonotype occurred once. V usage is TRBV29-1 and J usage is TRBJ2-1; tentatively, D is TRBD1 (6 bases). Germline V CDR1 and CDR2: SQVTM, ANQGSEA. The CDR3 length is 15 residues. The V end was cut by 2 bases, the J end by 0 bases, with 11 bases between. The CDR3 reads CSVEQGGYSYNEQFF. The CDR3 region has the DNA TGCAGCGTTGAACAAGGGGGATACTCCTACAATGAGCAGTTCTTC.

The J gene is TRBJ2-4, the V gene TRBV5-1; possible D gene TRBD1, 6 bases. The end of the DNA aligns better with TRBJ2-7, so the J call may be wrong. Germline assignment: CDR1 SGHRS and CDR2 YFSETQ. The CDR3 contains 16 residues. The CDR3 region is CASSAPGHTPTYEQYF. CDR3 coding DNA: TGCGCCAGCAGCGCCCCGGGACACACCCCAACCTACGAGCAGTACTTC.

In its sample, this clonotype was seen once. This chain connects TRBV9 to TRBJ1-5; D gene unclear. V was pared by 0 bases and J by 3 bases, with 4 bases between. The CDR3 is 13 residues long. Germline V gene lookup returns CDR1 SGDLS and CDR2 YYNGEE. The CDR3 loop is CASSVGVNQPQHF. The CDR3 bases are TGTGCCAGCAGCGTAGGGGTCAATCAGCCCCAGCATTTT.

The V call is TRBV7-9, the J call TRBJ2-7; 9 nucleotides line up with TRBD1. This CDR3 spans 15 amino acids. Per the germline V gene, CDR1 is SEHNR and CDR2 is FQNEAQ (reference sequence). Losses at the gene ends were 5 bases for V and 3 bases for J; bases not matched to a gene: 8. The CDR3 region has the DNA TGTGCCAGCAGCCCCCGGGACAGGGATTTCTACGAGCAGTACTTC. Translated, it gives CASSPRDRDFYEQYF.

This chain uses TRBV18 with TRBJ2-6, with D unresolved. Germline V lookup: CDR1 KGHSH, CDR2 LQKENI. The germline V and J ends were trimmed by 0 bases and 0 bases, with 6 bases remaining between them. The CDR3 runs to 16 residues. The CDR3 protein is CASSPPGSSGANVLTF. The DNA for the CDR3 is TGTGCCAGCTCACCACCTGGTTCCTCTGGGGCCAACGTCCTGACTTTC.

This clonotype was seen once. This chain joins TRBV5-1 and TRBJ1-2; D remains unclear. The germline gives CDR1 SGHRS, CDR2 YFSETQ. The V gene lost 3 bases and the J gene lost 0 bases, with 18 bases spanning the gap. The CDR3 consists of 17 residues. For the CDR3, the DNA is TGCGCCAGCAGCTCAAAAGAACACGAGTCAGCTAACTATGGCTACACCTTC. Protein product: CASSSKEHESANYGYTF. The full variable domain, rest sourced from reference TRBV5-1 and TRBJ1-2, is KAGVTQTPRYLIKTRGQQVTLSCSPISGHRSVSWYQQTPGQGLQFLFEYFSETQRNKGNFPGRFSGRQFSNSRSEMNVSTLELGDSALYLCASSSKEHESANYGYTFGSGTRLTVV.

The chain couples TRBV20-1 to TRBJ1-2, with D hard to call. This CDR3 contains 12 residues. Germline V gene data show CDR1 as DFQATT and CDR2 as SNEGSKA (reference sequence). V was pared by 6 bases and J by 6 bases, with 14 bases between. CDR3 amino acids: CSASHAGHGYTF. CDR3 nucleotides: TGCAGTGCCAGCCATGCAGGCCATGGCTACACCTTC.

J is TRBJ2-4 and V is TRBV3-1; D is perhaps TRBD1 (6 bases). The J call may be faulty, since TRBJ2-5 better matches the DNA end. Germline lookup yields CDR1 LGHDT and CDR2 YNNKEL (reference sequence). The CDR3 sequence is 15 residues long. In nucleotides, the CDR3 is TGTGCCAGCAGCCAAGATTGGGGGCGGGAAGAGACCCAGTACTTC. Translation: CASSQDWGREETQYF.

J is TRBJ2-3 and V is TRBV12-3 or TRBV12-4, with 12 bases matching TRBD2. This CDR3 is 19 amino acids long. The V segment lost 4 bases and the J segment 2 bases; nucleotides outside the gene matches: 13. The chain's CDR3 is CASSSTSGRASVHTDTQYF. CDR3 in DNA: TGTGCCAGCAGTTCGACTAGCGGGAGAGCCTCCGTCCACACAGATACGCAGTATTTT.

The rearrangement uses TRBV29-1 and TRBJ2-3, with TRBD2 matching over 12 bases. V lost 4 bases to trimming and J lost 5 bases; unmatched junction nucleotides: 7. Germline lookup yields CDR1 SQVTM and CDR2 ANQGSEA. The CDR3 is made up of 15 amino acids. CDR3 amino acids: CSVGLAGGLGDTQYF. Written as DNA, the CDR3 is TGCAGCGTTGGGCTAGCGGGGGGGCTTGGAGATACGCAGTATTTT.

This clonotype was picked up a small number of times. The chain combines TRBV4-1 with TRBJ2-7, with D perhaps TRBD1 (6 bases). The J call is uncertain, as TRBJ2-5 better fits the DNA end. Per the germline V gene, CDR1 is MGHRA and CDR2 is YSYEKL. The CDR3 has 13 residues. CDR3 sequence (DNA): TGCGCCAGCAGCCTTCGACAGGAGAGGACCCAGTACTTC. It is translated as CASSLRQERTQYF.

This clonotype was found a few times. The chain joins TRBV6-1 to TRBJ2-7; D assignment may be TRBD1 or TRBD2 (6 bases each). The DNA end favors TRBJ2-5, so the J call may be wrong. CDR1 is MNHNS and CDR2 is SASEGT in the germline V gene. This CDR3 comprises 17 residues. The CDR3 is CATYHGVPGAIGETQYF. The CDR3 nucleotides read TGTGCCACCTATCACGGGGTTCCGGGGGCGATTGGAGAGACCCAGTACTTC.

This clonotype was observed a handful of times. The V call is TRBV20-1, the J call TRBJ2-4; 14 bases line up with TRBD2. Trimming took 0 bases from V and 6 from J; bases not matched to a gene: 7. The CDR3 has 17 amino acids. Germline V gene sequence: CDR1 DFQATT, CDR2 SNEGSKA (reference sequence). This CDR3 is CSARDPGTSGSRNIQYF. DNA for the CDR3: TGCAGTGCTAGAGATCCCGGGACTAGCGGGAGTCGAAACATTCAGTACTTC.

This clonotype was detected only a few times. V is TRBV10-2 and J is TRBJ2-4; 9 positions agree with TRBD2. The J call may be in error: the DNA end matches TRBJ2-7 better. Germline V lookup: CDR1 WSHSY, CDR2 SAAADI. The CDR3 runs 14 residues. CDR3 DNA: TGCGCCAGCAGGCTGGTAGCGGGAGTTTACGAGCAGTACTTC. Protein sequence: CASRLVAGVYEQYF.

CDR3 sequence: CATSRETGHDGGNTQYF. In DNA form, the CDR3 reads TGTGCCACCAGCAGAGAGACAGGGCACGATGGGGGGAATACGCAGTATTTT. J is TRBJ2-3 and V is TRBV15; perhaps TRBD1 as D (7 bases). The V gene's germline CDR1 is LNHNV and CDR2 YYDKDF (reference sequence). The CDR3 loop spans 17 amino acids. V was trimmed by 0 bases and J by 7 bases, leaving 20 bases between them.